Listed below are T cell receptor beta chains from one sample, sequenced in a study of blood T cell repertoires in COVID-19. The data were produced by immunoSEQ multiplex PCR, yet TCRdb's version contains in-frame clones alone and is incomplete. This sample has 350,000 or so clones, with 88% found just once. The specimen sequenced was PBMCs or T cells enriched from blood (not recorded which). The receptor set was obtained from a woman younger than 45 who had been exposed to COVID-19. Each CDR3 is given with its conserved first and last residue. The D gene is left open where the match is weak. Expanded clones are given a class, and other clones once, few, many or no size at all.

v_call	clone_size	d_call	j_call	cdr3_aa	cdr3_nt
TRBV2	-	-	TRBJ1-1	CASSSPGDTEAFF	TGTGCCAGCAGTTCCCCAGGGGACACTGAAGCTTTCTTT
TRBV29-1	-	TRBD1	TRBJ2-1	CSVGGMTGSSYNEQFF	TGCAGCGTTGGGGGGATGACAGGGAGCTCCTACAATGAGCAGTTCTTC
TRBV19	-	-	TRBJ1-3	CASSMEASPGNTIYF	TGTGCCAGTAGTATGGAGGCAAGCCCTGGAAACACCATATATTTT
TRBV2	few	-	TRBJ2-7	CASRERAEQYF	TGTGCCAGCAGGGAGAGGGCCGAGCAGTACTTC
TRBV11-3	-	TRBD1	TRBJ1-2	CASSFYPGSGGRSGYTF	TGTGCCAGCAGCTTTTATCCCGGATCAGGGGGTCGTTCGGGCTACACCTTC
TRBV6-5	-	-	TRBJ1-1	CASLRDTEAFF	TGTGCCAGCCTCCGGGACACTGAAGCTTTCTTT
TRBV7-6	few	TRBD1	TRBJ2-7	CASSSRGGTGISYEQYF	TGTGCCAGCAGTTCCCGCGGAGGGACAGGGATCTCCTACGAGCAGTACTTC
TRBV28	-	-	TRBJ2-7	CASSSRTADWQYF	TGTGCCAGCAGTTCCCGGACAGCGGATTGGCAGTACTTC
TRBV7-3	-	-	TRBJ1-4	CASSPAGNPNEKLFF	TGTGCCAGCAGCCCTGCAGGGAACCCTAATGAAAAACTGTTTTTT
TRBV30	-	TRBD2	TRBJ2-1	CAWSVLTSGSHISYNEQFF	TGTGCCTGGAGTGTACTTACTAGCGGGAGCCATATTTCTTACAATGAGCAGTTCTTC
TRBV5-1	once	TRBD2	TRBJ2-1	CASSLLAGAVGEQFF	TGCGCCAGCAGCTTGCTAGCGGGAGCTGTTGGTGAGCAGTTCTTC
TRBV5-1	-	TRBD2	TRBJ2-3	CASSLAVLAGAPDTQYF	TGCGCCAGCAGCTTGGCGGTCCTAGCGGGAGCCCCAGATACGCAGTATTTT
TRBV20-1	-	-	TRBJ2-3	CSGDREREYF	TGCAGTGGCGACCGGGAGAGGGAGTATTTT
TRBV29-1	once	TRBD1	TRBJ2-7	CSAFTGGYEQYF	TGCAGCGCCTTTACAGGGGGCTACGAGCAGTACTTC
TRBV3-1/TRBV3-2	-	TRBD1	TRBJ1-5	CASSQGRQGARRNQPQHF	TGTGCCAGCAGCCAAGGGAGACAGGGGGCGCGGCGCAATCAGCCCCAGCATTTT
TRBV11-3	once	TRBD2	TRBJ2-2	CASSPPDLGLAGRGGELFF	TGTGCCAGCAGCCCCCCGGATTTAGGGTTAGCGGGACGTGGCGGGGAGCTGTTTTTT
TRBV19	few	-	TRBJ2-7	CASSRDSYEQYF	TGTGCCAGTAGTCGGGACTCCTACGAGCAGTACTTC
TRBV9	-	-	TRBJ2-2	CASSVGGISGELFF	TGTGCCAGCAGCGTAGGTGGCATTTCCGGGGAGCTGTTTTTT
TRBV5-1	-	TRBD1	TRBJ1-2	CASSFGTGIYGYTF	TGCGCCAGCAGCTTTGGGACAGGAATTTATGGCTACACCTTC
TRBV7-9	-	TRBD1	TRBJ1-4	CASSSPRDSPTNEKLFF	TGTGCCAGCAGCTCACCGAGGGACAGTCCAACTAATGAAAAACTGTTTTTT
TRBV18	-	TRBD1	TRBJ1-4	CASSPGQNEKLFF	TGTGCCAGCTCACCGGGACAGAATGAAAAACTGTTTTTT
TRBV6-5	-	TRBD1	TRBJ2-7	CASSYSGQGSYEQYF	TGTGCCAGCAGTTACTCGGGACAGGGTTCCTACGAGCAGTACTTC
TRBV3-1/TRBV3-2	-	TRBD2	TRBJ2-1	CASSQETWTSGRWQFF	TGTGCCAGCAGCCAAGAAACATGGACTAGCGGGAGGTGGCAGTTCTTC
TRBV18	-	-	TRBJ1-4	CASSLEGRSNEKLFF	TGTGCCAGCTCCCTCGAGGGTCGGAGTAATGAAAAACTGTTTTTT
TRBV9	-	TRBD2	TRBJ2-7	CASSVGGGAGGIHEQYF	TGTGCCAGCAGCGTAGGCGGGGGGGCAGGGGGTATCCACGAGCAGTACTTC
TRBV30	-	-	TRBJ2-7	CAWSVDSTYEQYF	TGTGCCTGGAGTGTGGACTCCACCTACGAGCAGTACTTC
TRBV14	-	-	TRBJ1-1	CASSQVAGTPRGNTEAFF	TGTGCCAGCAGCCAAGTAGCCGGTACTCCCAGGGGGAACACTGAAGCTTTCTTT
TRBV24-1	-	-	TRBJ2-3	CATSDSQGIPTDTQYF	TGTGCCACCAGTGATTCTCAGGGAATCCCCACAGATACGCAGTATTTT
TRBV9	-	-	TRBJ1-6	CASSDGWNSPLHF	TGTGCCAGCAGCGACGGGTGGAATTCACCCCTCCACTTT
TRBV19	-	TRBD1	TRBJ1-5	CASTGPGQGASQPQHF	TGTGCCAGTACCGGTCCGGGACAGGGGGCAAGTCAGCCCCAGCATTTT
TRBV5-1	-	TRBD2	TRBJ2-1	CASRSVGTTPEQFF	TGCGCCAGCAGGTCCGTTGGGACTACACCTGAGCAGTTCTTC
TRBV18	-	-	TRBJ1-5	CASSPSEAINQPQHF	TGTGCCAGCTCACCGTCAGAAGCGATCAATCAGCCCCAGCATTTT
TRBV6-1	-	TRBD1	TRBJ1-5	CASSEGTGGRWNNQPQHF	TGTGCCAGCAGTGAGGGGACAGGGGGCAGGTGGAACAATCAGCCCCAGCATTTT
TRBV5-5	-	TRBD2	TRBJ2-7	CASRYLADLSYEQYF	TGTGCCAGCAGATATCTAGCGGATTTATCCTACGAGCAGTACTTC
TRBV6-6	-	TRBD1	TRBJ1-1	CASSYPDRGNTEAFF	TGTGCCAGCAGTTACCCTGACAGGGGAAACACTGAAGCTTTCTTT
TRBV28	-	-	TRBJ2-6	CASSNPRGPRSGANVLTF	TGTGCCAGCAGCAATCCCAGGGGTCCTAGGTCTGGGGCCAACGTCCTGACTTTC
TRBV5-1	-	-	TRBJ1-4	CASSRQNTNEKLFF	TGCGCCAGCAGCCGACAGAATACTAATGAAAAACTGTTTTTT
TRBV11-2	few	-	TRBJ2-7	CASSLQRLRYEQYF	TGTGCCAGCAGCTTACAGCGGTTACGGTACGAGCAGTACTTC
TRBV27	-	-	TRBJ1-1	CASSNWGMNTEAFF	TGTGCCAGCAGTAACTGGGGCATGAACACTGAAGCTTTCTTT
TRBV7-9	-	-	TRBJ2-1	CASSPPGLPSGEQFF	TGTGCCAGCAGCCCCCCGGGACTGCCGTCGGGTGAGCAGTTCTTC
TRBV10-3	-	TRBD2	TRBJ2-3	CAIEASGTTDTQYF	TGTGCCATCGAGGCTAGCGGGACCACAGATACGCAGTATTTT
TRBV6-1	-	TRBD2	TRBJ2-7	CASSEKSSGSYEQYF	TGTGCCAGCAGTGAAAAGTCTAGCGGGAGCTACGAGCAGTACTTC
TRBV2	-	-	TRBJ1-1	CASSERGSLNTEAFF	TGTGCCAGCAGTGAAAGGGGCAGTCTGAACACTGAAGCTTTCTTT
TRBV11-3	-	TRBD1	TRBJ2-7	CASSPWTGNQSYEQYF	TGTGCCAGCAGCCCGTGGACAGGGAATCAATCCTACGAGCAGTACTTC
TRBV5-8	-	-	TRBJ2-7	CASSPQGLLSYEQYF	TGTGCCAGCAGCCCGCAGGGGCTGCTCTCCTACGAGCAGTACTTC
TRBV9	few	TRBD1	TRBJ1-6	CASSLAETGSYSPLHF	TGTGCCAGCAGCTTAGCGGAGACAGGGTCTTATTCACCCCTCCACTTT
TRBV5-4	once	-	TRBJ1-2	CASRKGGSGDGYTF	TGTGCCAGCAGGAAGGGGGGGTCCGGGGATGGCTACACCTTC
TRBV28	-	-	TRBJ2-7	CASSQGGYEQYF	TGTGCCAGCAGTCAGGGAGGATACGAGCAGTACTTC
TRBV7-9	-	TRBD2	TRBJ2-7	CASSPGTSGSYEQYF	TGTGCCAGCAGCCCAGGGACTAGCGGATCCTACGAGCAGTACTTC
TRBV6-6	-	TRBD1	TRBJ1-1	CASSHHPDRGQVAFF	TGTGCCAGCAGTCATCACCCGGACAGGGGGCAGGTGGCTTTCTTT
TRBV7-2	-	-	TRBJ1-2	CASSLGAGDWNYGYTF	TGTGCCAGCAGCTTAGGGGCAGGGGATTGGAACTATGGCTACACCTTC
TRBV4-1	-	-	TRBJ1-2	CASSQEVPLLGYGYTF	TGCGCCAGCAGCCAAGAAGTCCCCTTACTTGGCTATGGCTACACCTTC
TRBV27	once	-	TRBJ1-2	CASKSISTGDYGYTF	TGTGCCAGCAAAAGTATTTCCACGGGGGACTATGGCTACACCTTC
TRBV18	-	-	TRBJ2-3	CASSLLSTGTSTDTQYF	TGTGCCAGCTCACTCCTTTCGACAGGAACTAGCACAGATACGCAGTATTTT
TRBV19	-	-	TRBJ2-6	CASSIGYGTGVSGANVLTF	TGTGCCAGTAGTATAGGTTACGGGACTGGGGTGTCAGGGGCCAACGTCCTGACTTTC
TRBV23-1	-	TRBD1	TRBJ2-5	CASSQSTGTGKFETQYF	TGCGCCAGCAGTCAATCTACAGGGACAGGGAAGTTTGAGACCCAGTACTTC
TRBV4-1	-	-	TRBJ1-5	CASSQDPGDSNQPQHF	TGCGCCAGCAGCCAAGATCCGGGAGATAGCAATCAGCCCCAGCATTTT
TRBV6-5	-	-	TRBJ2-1	CATLAEVVYNEQFF	TGTGCCACCCTTGCAGAGGTAGTTTACAATGAGCAGTTCTTC
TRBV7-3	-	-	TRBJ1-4	CASSPRGGDEKLFF	TGTGCCAGCAGCCCCCGGGGGGGGGATGAAAAACTGTTTTTT
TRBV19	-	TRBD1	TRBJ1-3	CASSILLSTGENTIYF	TGTGCCAGTAGTATCCTCCTATCGACAGGGGAAAACACCATATATTTT